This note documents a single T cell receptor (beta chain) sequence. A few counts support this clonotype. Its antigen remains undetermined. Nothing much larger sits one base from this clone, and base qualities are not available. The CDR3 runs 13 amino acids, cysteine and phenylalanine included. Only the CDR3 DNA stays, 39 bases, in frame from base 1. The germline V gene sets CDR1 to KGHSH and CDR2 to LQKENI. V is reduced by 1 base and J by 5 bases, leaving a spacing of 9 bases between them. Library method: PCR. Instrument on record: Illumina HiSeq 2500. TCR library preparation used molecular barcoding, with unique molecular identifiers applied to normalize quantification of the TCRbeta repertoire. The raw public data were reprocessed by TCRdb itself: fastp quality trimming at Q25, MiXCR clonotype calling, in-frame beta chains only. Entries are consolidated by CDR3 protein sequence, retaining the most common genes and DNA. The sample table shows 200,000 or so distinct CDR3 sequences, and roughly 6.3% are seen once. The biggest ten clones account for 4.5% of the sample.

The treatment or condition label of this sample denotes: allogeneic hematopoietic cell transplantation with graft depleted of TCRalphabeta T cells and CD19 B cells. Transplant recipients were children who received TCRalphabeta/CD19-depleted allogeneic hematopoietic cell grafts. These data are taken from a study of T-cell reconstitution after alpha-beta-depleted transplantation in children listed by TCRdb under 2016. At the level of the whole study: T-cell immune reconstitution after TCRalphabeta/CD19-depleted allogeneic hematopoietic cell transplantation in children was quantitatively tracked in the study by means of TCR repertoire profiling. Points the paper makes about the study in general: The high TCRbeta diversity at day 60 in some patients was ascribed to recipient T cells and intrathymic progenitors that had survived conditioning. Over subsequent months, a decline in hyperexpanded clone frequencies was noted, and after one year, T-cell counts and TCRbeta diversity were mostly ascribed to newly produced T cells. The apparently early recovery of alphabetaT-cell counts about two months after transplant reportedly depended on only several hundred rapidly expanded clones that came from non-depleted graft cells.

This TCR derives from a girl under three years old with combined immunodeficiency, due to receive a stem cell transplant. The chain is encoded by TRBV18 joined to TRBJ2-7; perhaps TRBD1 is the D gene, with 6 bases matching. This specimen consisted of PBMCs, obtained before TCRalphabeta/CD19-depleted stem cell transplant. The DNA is TGTGCCAGCTCACCACACAGGGCCCACGAGCAGTACTTC. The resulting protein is CASSPHRAHEQYF.